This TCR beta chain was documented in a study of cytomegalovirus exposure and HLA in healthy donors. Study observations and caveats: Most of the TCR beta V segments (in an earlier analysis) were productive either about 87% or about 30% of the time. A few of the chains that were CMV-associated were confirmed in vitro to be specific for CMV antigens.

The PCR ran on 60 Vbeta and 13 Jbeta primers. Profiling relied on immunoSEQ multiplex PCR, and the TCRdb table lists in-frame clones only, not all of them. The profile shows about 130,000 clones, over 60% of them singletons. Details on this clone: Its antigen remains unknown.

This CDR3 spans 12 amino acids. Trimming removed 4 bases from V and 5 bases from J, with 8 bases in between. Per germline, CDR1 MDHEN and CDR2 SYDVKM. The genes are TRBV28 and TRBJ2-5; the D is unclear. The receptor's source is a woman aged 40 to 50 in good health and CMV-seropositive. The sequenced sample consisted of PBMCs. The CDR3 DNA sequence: TGTGCCAGCAGTTCCGGTCTGGAGACCCAGTACTTC. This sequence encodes CASSSGLETQYF.